This TCR beta chain is drawn from a study of a mutant IDH1 vaccine in newly diagnosed glioma. As regards this clone: Its antigen is unidentified.

Time point indicated: week 23, last vaccination. A 20-mer mutant IDH1 peptide at 300 ug was injected subcutaneously with topical imiquimod. The donors had new WHO grade 3 or 4 astrocytomas; these were IDH1-mutant and ATRX-lost. Sequenced by immunoSEQ multiplex PCR; TCRdb stores in-frame clones only, minus some. The data contain 10,000 to 11,000 clones, about 91% of them singletons. This CDR3 has 14 residues. The ends were cut back, 5 bases at V and 5 bases at J, with 15 bases in the middle. The germline V gene encodes CDR1 MNHEY and CDR2 SMNVEV (reference sequence). This chain joins TRBV27 and TRBJ1-2; D may be TRBD1 (6 bases). The sample here was PBMCs, taken from a glioma patient whose treatment included an IDH1 peptide vaccine. This clonotype originated in a woman in her 40s with glioma. Some clones in this sample may be carry-over from other donors' samples. CDR3 DNA sequence: TGTGCCAGCAGTGAAACCGGGACACCATATGGCTACACCTTC. As protein: CASSETGTPYGYTF.